This TCR beta chain comes out of a study of control samples from healthy donors and cancer patients. Produced via immunoSEQ multiplex PCR; TCRdb's table is partial and in-frame only. This repertoire shows some 140,000 clones, approximately 96% found once; its top ten account for around 6.1%. The ends were cut back, 2 bases at V and 0 bases at J, with 7 bases in the middle. CDR1 is MGHRA and CDR2 is YSYEKL in the germline V gene. This CDR3 is built from 14 residues. V gene TRBV4-1 combines with J gene TRBJ1-1; D is unresolved. The specimen was blood. This TCR derives from a man aged 40-49 years in good health. CDR3 DNA sequence: TGCGCCAGCAGCCAAACGGGCATGAACACTGAAGCTTTCTTT. It translates to CASSQTGMNTEAFF.